The 8 T cell receptor beta chains presented below share a single source sample, sequenced in a study of blood T cell repertoires in COVID-19. Only in-frame clones appear in the TCRdb table, and some are missing; sequencing was by immunoSEQ multiplex PCR. The profile shows about 310,000 clones, over 75% of them singletons. The material sequenced was peripheral blood. All receptors derive from a woman in her forties or fifties who had recovered from COVID-19.

This chain's CDR3 is CSVETANYGYTF. DNA for the CDR3: TGCAGCGTTGAGACAGCAAACTATGGCTACACCTTC. This chain joins TRBV29-1 and TRBJ1-2; D may be TRBD1 (5 bases). The germline gives CDR1 SQVTM, CDR2 ANQGSEA. With 3 bases removed from V and 2 bases from J, the gap between germline ends came to 7 bases. This CDR3 region has 12 residues.

The chain carries TRBV7-8 and TRBJ1-2; D may be TRBD1 (5 bases). V lost 5 bases to trimming and J lost 4 bases, with 20 bases between them. CDR1 SGHVS and CDR2 FQNEAQ come from the germline V gene. This CDR3 is 16 amino acids long. The CDR3 reads CASSSIGYRKTYGYTF. CDR3 nucleotide sequence: TGTGCCAGCAGCAGTATAGGTTACAGGAAGACCTATGGCTACACCTTC.

This chain links TRBV9 with TRBJ1-6; 7 nucleotides align to TRBD1. Germline V gene sequence: CDR1 SGDLS, CDR2 YYNGEE. The CDR3 sequence is 15 residues long. Trimming removed 4 bases from V and 8 bases from J; junction bases left unmatched: 9. The CDR3 is CASSLTGTAYSPLHF. Written as DNA, the CDR3 is TGTGCCAGCAGCCTTACCGGGACAGCTTATTCACCCCTCCACTTT.

The chain joins TRBV2 to TRBJ2-1; TRBD1 is a possible D gene (6 bases). The CDR3 consists of 14 residues. Germline V lookup: CDR1 SNHLY, CDR2 FYNNEI. The germline V and J ends were trimmed by 4 bases and 9 bases, with 16 bases remaining between them. In DNA, the CDR3 is TGTGCCAGCAGTGGATTACAGGGATCCGGTGAGCAGTTCTTC. The encoded protein is CASSGLQGSGEQFF.

This sequence joins TRBV28 and TRBJ1-4; D is uncertain. The CDR3 runs 18 residues. The V and J ends lost 3 bases and 0 bases respectively, with 17 bases between them. CDR1 MDHEN and CDR2 SYDVKM come from the germline V gene. CDR3 loop: CASSFRSSELTTNEKLFF. The CDR3 nucleotides read TGTGCCAGCAGTTTCCGGTCGTCCGAGCTAACAACTAATGAAAAACTGTTTTTT.

This chain links TRBV4-3 with TRBJ1-5; D remains ambiguous. Germline V lookup: CDR1 LGHNA, CDR2 YSLEER. The V end lost 0 bases, the J end lost 0 bases, and 6 bases lay between the germline ends. This CDR3 spans 15 amino acids. The CDR3 sequence: CASSQDIGSNQPQHF. In DNA, the CDR3 is TGCGCCAGCAGCCAAGATATCGGTAGCAATCAGCCCCAGCATTTT.

The chain joins TRBV7-2 to TRBJ1-2; TRBD1 matches 9 bases. J lost 9 bases, V lost 2 bases, and 7 bases had no gene match. The germline V gene has CDR1 SGHTA and CDR2 FQGNSA. This CDR3 is built from 14 residues. The CDR3 sequence: CASSLPPGQGSYTF. CDR3 in DNA: TGTGCCAGCAGCTTACCACCGGGACAGGGAAGCTACACCTTC.

This chain links TRBV5-4 with TRBJ2-3; 12 positions agree with TRBD2. The CDR3 sequence is 16 residues long. The germline CDR1 and CDR2 sequences are SGHNT and YYREEE (reference sequence). V shed 4 bases and J 4 bases; nucleotides not matched to a gene: 7. The CDR3 region is CASSKLAGGAADTQYF. The CDR3 DNA reads as TGTGCCAGCAGCAAACTAGCGGGGGGCGCCGCAGATACGCAGTATTTT. The full variable domain, rest sourced from reference TRBV5-4 and TRBJ2-3, is ETGVTQSPTHLIKTRGQQVTLRCSSQSGHNTVSWYQQALGQGPQFIFQYYREEENGRGNFPPRFSGLQFPNYSSELNVNALELDDSALYLCASSKLAGGAADTQYFGPGTRLTVL.